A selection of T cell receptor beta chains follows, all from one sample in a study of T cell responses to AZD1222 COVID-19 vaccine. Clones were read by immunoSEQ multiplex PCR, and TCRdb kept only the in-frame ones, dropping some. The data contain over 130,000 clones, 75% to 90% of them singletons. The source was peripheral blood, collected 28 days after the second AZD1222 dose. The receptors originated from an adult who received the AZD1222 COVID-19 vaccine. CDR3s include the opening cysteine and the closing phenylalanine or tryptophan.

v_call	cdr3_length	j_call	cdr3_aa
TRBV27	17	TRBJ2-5	CASGHLGVAGDKETQYF
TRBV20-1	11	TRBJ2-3	CSAPVEPTQYF
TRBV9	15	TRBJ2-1	CASSFSGRGDNEQFF
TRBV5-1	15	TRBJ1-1	CASSLSPGADTEAFF
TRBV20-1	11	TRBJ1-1	CSTPWNTEAFF
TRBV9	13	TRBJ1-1	CASSDGVGTEAFF
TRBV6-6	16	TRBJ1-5	CASSYGRTGSNQPQHF
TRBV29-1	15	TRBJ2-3	CSVVDLAPRTDTQYF
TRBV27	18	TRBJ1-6	CASSLFYPGQGNNSPLHF
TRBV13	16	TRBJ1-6	CASSVRSQVTNSPLHF
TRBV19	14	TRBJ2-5	CASSIDQGHETQYF
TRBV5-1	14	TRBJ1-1	CASRLGFGNTEAFF